These T cell receptor beta chains were read from a single sample in a study of T cell changes during pregnancy in multiple sclerosis. Clones were sequenced by immunoSEQ multiplex PCR, and TCRdb holds only the in-frame ones, with some missing. The sample includes approximately 71,000 clones, just under 95% seen only once; the top ten take under 2%. The sample here was peripheral blood, taken in the second trimester of pregnancy. Receptors originate from a female donor with multiple sclerosis, enrolled in a pregnancy study. CDR3s include the opening cysteine and the closing phenylalanine or tryptophan. D genes are given only for firm matches. Clone size is shown for a subset of rows, as once, few, many or a class of expanded clone.

V gene,J gene,clone size,D gene,CDR3 DNA,CDR3 protein
TRBV15,TRBJ1-4,.,TRBD1,TGTGCCACCAGCACACCCGGGGGACAGAGAAATGAAAAACTGTTTTTT,CATSTPGGQRNEKLFF
TRBV27,TRBJ2-3,.,TRBD1,TGTGCCAGTTCACAGGGGACAGCAGATACGCAGTATTTT,CASSQGTADTQYF
TRBV19,TRBJ2-1,.,.,TGTGCCAGTAGTATCGGAGACCGCTCCTACAATGAGCAGTTCTTC,CASSIGDRSYNEQFF
TRBV29-1,TRBJ2-3,.,.,TGCAGCGTTGAAGTTGGGCGCACAGATACGCAGTATTTT,CSVEVGRTDTQYF
TRBV5-1,TRBJ1-2,.,.,TGCGCCAGCTCATGGACAGTGAACTATGGCTACACCTTC,CASSWTVNYGYTF
TRBV9,TRBJ2-2,.,.,TGTGCCAGCAGCGTAGACGGGGGGCTCGCCGGGGAGCTGTTTTTT,CASSVDGGLAGELFF
TRBV6-5,TRBJ2-1,.,TRBD2,TGTGCCAGCAGTTACTCATTGGGACTAGCGGGAAATGAGCAGTTCTTC,CASSYSLGLAGNEQFF
TRBV7-9,TRBJ1-2,.,TRBD1,TGTGCCAGCAGCTTAGGGACAGGCGACTATGGCTACACCTTC,CASSLGTGDYGYTF
TRBV25-1,TRBJ2-7,.,.,TGTGCCAGCAGTGGGGGACACCGTTCCTACGAGCAGTACTTC,CASSGGHRSYEQYF
TRBV15,TRBJ2-7,.,.,TGTGCCACCAGCAGGTCGGGGGAGCGGGTGAGCGAGCAGTACTTC,CATSRSGERVSEQYF
TRBV28,TRBJ2-7,once,.,TGTGCCAGCAGTTTTCCCGGTACCGGGGAGCAGTACTTC,CASSFPGTGEQYF
TRBV6-1,TRBJ1-5,.,.,TGTGCCAGCCAGGGGATTAGCAATCAGCCCCAGCATTTT,CASQGISNQPQHF
TRBV29-1,TRBJ2-7,.,TRBD2,TGCAGCGTTTTCGTCCGGGGCGGGAGGGACTACGAGCAGTACTTC,CSVFVRGGRDYEQYF
TRBV7-2,TRBJ2-7,few,TRBD2,TGTGCCAGCAGCTTAGCGCGTCTAGCGGCCTACGAGCAGTACTTC,CASSLARLAAYEQYF
TRBV7-6,TRBJ2-3,.,TRBD2,TGTGCCAGCAGCTACAGCGGGGGGGCCGCAGATACGCAGTATTTT,CASSYSGGAADTQYF
TRBV10-3,TRBJ1-5,.,TRBD1,TGTGCCATCAGTGAGTCGACTTCGAGGGGGCACCAGCCCCAGCATTTT,CAISESTSRGHQPQHF
TRBV28,TRBJ2-2,.,TRBD2,TGTGCCAGCAGTTTAATCCTAGCGGGGGGGACCGGGGAGCTGTTTTTT,CASSLILAGGTGELFF
TRBV25-1,TRBJ2-1,.,.,TGTGCCAGCAGTGTTCATAAGGACAGCAATGAGCAGTTCTTC,CASSVHKDSNEQFF
TRBV10-1,TRBJ1-2,.,.,TGCGCCAGCAGGGTGGACACTGACTATGGCTACACCTTC,CASRVDTDYGYTF
TRBV7-3,TRBJ1-1,.,.,TGTGCCAGCAGCTTAACCCCAGAAATGAACACTGAAGCTTTCTTT,CASSLTPEMNTEAFF
TRBV5-6,TRBJ2-1,.,TRBD1,TGTGCCAGCAGTCTTCAGGGACAGCACAATGAGCAGTTCTTC,CASSLQGQHNEQFF
TRBV5-1,TRBJ2-5,.,TRBD1,TGCGCCAGCAGCACCGACAGGGGGCGGGAGACCCAGTACTTC,CASSTDRGRETQYF
TRBV2,TRBJ2-1,.,.,TGTGCCAGCAGTCCGGACTCGGGTCGACCGTTCTTC,CASSPDSGRPFF
TRBV5-1,TRBJ2-2,.,.,TGCGCCAGCAGCGAGAGGGCGAACACCGGGGAGCTGTTTTTT,CASSERANTGELFF
TRBV5-1,TRBJ2-2,.,TRBD2,TGCGCCAGCAGCTTGGAGACTAGCGGGGGGCCCCAGGGCACCGGGGAGCTGTTTTTT,CASSLETSGGPQGTGELFF
TRBV9,TRBJ2-1,.,TRBD2,TGTGCCAGCAGCGTAGAAACTAGCGGGAGCCCCGGGATCCATGAGCAGTTCTTC,CASSVETSGSPGIHEQFF
TRBV4-2,TRBJ1-2,few,.,TGTGCCAGCAGCCAAGACCCCGGGGGGGTCTGGGGCTACACCTTC,CASSQDPGGVWGYTF
TRBV30,TRBJ2-3,few,.,TGTGCCTGGAATCTCCTTCCCACAGATACGCAGTATTTT,CAWNLLPTDTQYF
TRBV6-5,TRBJ1-4,.,.,TGTGCCAGCAGTTACTCTGGCAGGGTCGGTGAAAAACTGTTTTTT,CASSYSGRVGEKLFF
TRBV9,TRBJ1-6,.,.,TGTGCCAGCAGCGTAGACCCGGGGAGCTCCTATAATTCACCCCTCCACTTT,CASSVDPGSSYNSPLHF
TRBV7-8,TRBJ1-3,.,.,TGTGCCAGCAGCTTTGGTCGACGCGGCTCTGGAAACACCATATATTTT,CASSFGRRGSGNTIYF
TRBV20-1,TRBJ2-2,.,.,TGCAGTGCTAGCAGAACCGGGGAGCTGTTTTTT,CSASRTGELFF
TRBV28,TRBJ1-5,.,TRBD1,TGTGCCAGCAGGACAGGGGGAGGTCAGCCCCAGCATTTT,CASRTGGGQPQHF
TRBV7-3,TRBJ2-3,.,.,TGTGCCAGCAGCTCAGGAAAGACAGGCAATACGCAGTATTTT,CASSSGKTGNTQYF
TRBV6-4,TRBJ2-3,.,TRBD1,TGTGCCAGCAGTGAACTGGACAGGGAGCACACAGATACGCAGTATTTT,CASSELDREHTDTQYF
TRBV6-1,TRBJ1-6,.,TRBD1,TGTGCCAGCAGTGGGGGACAGGGGGTTGTTAATTCACCCCTCCACTTT,CASSGGQGVVNSPLHF
TRBV7-9,TRBJ2-1,.,.,TGTGCCAGCAGCTTAGGTCCCAGGAACAATGAACAGTTCTTC,CASSLGPRNNEQFF
TRBV28,TRBJ1-1,.,.,TGTGCCAGCAGTTTATGGCAGGGCCCAGCGGGAAGGGAAGCTTTCTTT,CASSLWQGPAGREAFF
TRBV30,TRBJ2-6,.,.,TGTGCCTGGAAGCTGCAGGGGATCTCTGGGGCCAACGTCCTGACTTTC,CAWKLQGISGANVLTF
TRBV21-1,TRBJ2-1,.,.,TGTGCCAGCAGCAAAGCGGGACTAGGCGGGGATGAGCAGTTCTTC,CASSKAGLGGDEQFF
TRBV4-2,TRBJ2-1,once,.,TGTGCCAGCAGCCAAGAGCGGAGGGGGGGTGAGCAGTTCTTC,CASSQERRGGEQFF
TRBV28,TRBJ1-5,.,.,TGTGCCAGCAGAGACAGATTCAATCAGCCCCAGCATTTT,CASRDRFNQPQHF
TRBV27,TRBJ1-2,.,.,TGTGCCAGCAGTTTAGGTCCGGGCCAGCTCGGAGGGGGCTACACCTTC,CASSLGPGQLGGGYTF
TRBV7-3,TRBJ2-7,.,TRBD2,TGTGCCAGCAGCCCAGTAGCGGGAGAGGGGTACGAGCAGTACTTC,CASSPVAGEGYEQYF
TRBV7-2,TRBJ2-2,.,.,TGTGCCAGCAGCTTTAGGCTCCTGGGGCCAACCGGGGAGCTGTTTTTT,CASSFRLLGPTGELFF
TRBV19,TRBJ1-5,.,.,TGTGCCAGTAGTAAATCCACCGGAGGCGATCAGCCCCAGCATTTT,CASSKSTGGDQPQHF
TRBV19,TRBJ1-1,.,TRBD1,TGTGCCAGTAGACTACGAGGGACAGAGTTGAACACTGAAGCTTTCTTT,CASRLRGTELNTEAFF
TRBV9,TRBJ1-6,.,TRBD1,TGTGCCAGCAGTCGTAGTGGAGGGGGCAGTTTAGGTTCACCCCTCCACTTT,CASSRSGGGSLGSPLHF
TRBV6-5,TRBJ1-5,.,.,TGTGCCAGTCGGGGGGGATGGGATCAGCCCCAGCATTTT,CASRGGWDQPQHF
TRBV6-1,TRBJ2-5,.,TRBD1,TGTGCCAGCAGTGAATCTACAGGGGGCCAAGAGACCCAGTACTTC,CASSESTGGQETQYF
TRBV5-1,TRBJ1-1,.,.,TGCGCCAGCAGTAGCTCGGGAACCGTCCCAGCTTTCTTT,CASSSSGTVPAFF
TRBV4-3,TRBJ1-5,.,.,TGCGCCAGCAGCCAGGGGAGAGGATCCCATCAGCCCCAGCATTTT,CASSQGRGSHQPQHF
TRBV5-1,TRBJ2-7,.,.,TGCGCCAGCACCTTTGGGGGAGGCAACTCCTACGAGCAGTACTTC,CASTFGGGNSYEQYF
TRBV7-6,TRBJ1-4,.,.,TGTGCCAGCAGCTTTCTGCAGGGCAGAAAGTTTTTT,CASSFLQGRKFF
TRBV7-2,TRBJ1-2,.,.,TGTGCCAGCAGCTCCCACAGGGTTAACTATGGCTACACCTTC,CASSSHRVNYGYTF